What follows are 2 T cell receptor beta chains derived from one specimen sequenced in a study of response to subunit inactivated influenza vaccine listed by TCRdb under 2018. The library was prepared using RT-PCR. The data were produced on an Illumina HiSeq 2500. TCRdb cleaned the public reads at Q25 with fastp, built clones with MiXCR and kept in-frame beta chains. Every distinct CDR3 protein forms one entry, paired with its most common genes and DNA. Recorded for this sample are more than 500,000 distinct CDR3 sequences; approximately 11% of them occurred a single time. The ten largest account for approximately 10% of the sample. Separately, the same data were catalogued under a study of T cells expressing NK-cell markers. In that second paper, the authors write: TCR beta cDNA libraries were made by 5'RACE template switching that added a universal primer site and unique molecular identifiers.

Sequenced material: PBMCs from blood, taken on the day of vaccination. These receptors originate from a man aged 50 or older who received an inactivated influenza vaccine. Donor details come from another sample of the same person, matched by shared clones.

This clonotype was seen at least ten times. J is TRBJ1-2 and V is TRBV6-2 or TRBV6-3; 8 positions match TRBD1. Germline loops: CDR1 MNHEY, CDR2 SVGEGT. The V segment lost 8 bases and the J segment 5 bases; nucleotides outside the gene matches: 16. This CDR3 region has 16 residues. CDR3 sequence (DNA): TGTGCCAGCGGACATCCGGACAGGGAAGTTCCATATGGCTACACCTTC. Encoded protein: CASGHPDREVPYGYTF.

This chain joins TRBV5-1 and TRBJ2-3; 9 bases map to TRBD2. V was pared by 8 bases and J by 6 bases, with 7 bases of the junction left unmatched. Germline V CDR1 and CDR2: SGHRS, YFSETQ. This CDR3 is built from 13 residues. The CDR3 here is CARSGTSSDTQYF. In DNA, the CDR3 is TGCGCCAGGTCCGGGACTAGCAGTGATACGCAGTATTTT.